This passage covers 8 T cell receptor beta chains from one sample sequenced in a study of blood T cell repertoires in COVID-19. TCRdb keeps only in-frame clones here, not all; method: immunoSEQ multiplex PCR. This table has 300,000 to 350,000 clones, roughly 87% appearing once. Sequenced input: peripheral blood. These receptors were collected from a man under 40 with COVID-19, enrolled during active disease.

The chain links TRBV7-2 to TRBJ2-5; 12 bases map to TRBD2. Looked up from germline, CDR1 is SGHTA and CDR2 is FQGNSA. The CDR3 covers 18 residues. V was pared by 3 bases and J by 7 bases, with 15 bases of the junction left unmatched. CDR3 bases: TGTGCCAGCAGCTTGGCCCCTCCTAGCGGGGGGGTCAATCCGACCCAGTACTTC. Encoded protein: CASSLAPPSGGVNPTQYF.

The rearrangement links TRBV6-2 or TRBV6-3 to TRBJ2-7; TRBD2 matches at 11 bases. In germline, CDR1 is MNHEY, CDR2 SVGEGT. The CDR3 has 14 residues. The ends lost 4 bases at V and 2 bases at J; junction bases unmatched: 1. For the CDR3, the DNA is TGTGCCAGCAGTTTGGGACTAGCGGCCTACGAGCAGTACTTC. Its protein product is CASSLGLAAYEQYF.

Only one count was recorded for this clone. The rearrangement joins TRBV1 to TRBJ2-7; the table's D call TRBD1 went unverified against the DNA. TRBV1 is tagged as a pseudogene. This CDR3 region has 15 residues. The CDR3 region is CTSSPRGRDGYEQYF. In nucleotides, the CDR3 is TGCACCAGCAGCCCGAGGGGGCGGGACGGGTACGAGCAGTACTTC.

This clone was recorded once. The V and J genes are TRBV7-3 and TRBJ2-3, with 7 bases matching TRBD1. V dropped 3 bases and J dropped 6; count of bases not matched to a gene: 21. Per germline, CDR1 SGHTA and CDR2 FQGTGA. The length of the CDR3 is 19 residues. The CDR3 coding sequence is TGTGCCAGCAGCTTCGTCGGAGCCGGGACAGCAAGGCATTCGGATACGCAGTATTTT. As protein: CASSFVGAGTARHSDTQYF.

The gene calls are TRBV4-1 and TRBJ1-1, with D unresolved. Germline CDR1 is MGHRA and CDR2 is YSYEKL. The V end lost 4 bases, the J end lost 0 bases, and 15 bases lay between the germline ends. This CDR3 spans 16 amino acids. This CDR3 is CASSLHGETVNTEAFF. The CDR3 DNA follows: TGCGCCAGCAGCCTCCATGGGGAGACGGTGAACACTGAAGCTTTCTTT.

This chain uses TRBV3-1 (or the pseudogene TRBV3-2) with TRBJ1-1; 7 bases line up with TRBD1. CDR1 is LGHDT, CDR2 YNNKEL, per germline (reference sequence). This CDR3 is built from 22 residues. V shed 1 base and J 0 bases; nucleotides not matched to a gene: 23. CDR3 nucleotides: TGTGCCAGCAGCCAAGTTCGGCCGGGACAGCCATTTCGGATCAACATGAACACTGAAGCTTTCTTT. Protein sequence: CASSQVRPGQPFRINMNTEAFF.

The sample holds one count of this clone. This rearrangement joins TRBV20-1 to TRBJ2-3; 10 bases align to TRBD2. The CDR3 is made up of 12 amino acids. Germline CDR1 and CDR2: DFQATT and SNEGSKA (reference sequence). With 3 bases clipped from V and 12 bases from J, the junction kept 6 bases outside the gene matches. The CDR3 region is CSASIASGGQYF. In nucleotides, the CDR3 is TGCAGTGCTAGTATAGCTAGCGGGGGACAGTATTTT.

This clone showed up just once. This chain uses TRBV19 with TRBJ2-3; TRBD2 matches 7 bases. V trimming: 1 base; J trimming: 6 bases; junction bases outside the gene matches: 4. Per germline, CDR1 LNHDA and CDR2 SQIVND (reference sequence). This CDR3 region has 14 residues. The CDR3 loop reads CASSIVSGADTQYF. For the CDR3, the DNA is TGTGCCAGTAGTATAGTGAGCGGGGCGGATACGCAGTATTTT.